This TCR beta chain comes out of a study of control samples from healthy donors and cancer patients (TCRdb year 2020). Concerning this clone itself: Its recognized antigen is unknown. Per-base qualities were not stored, and no clone one base away is much larger.

The CDR3 contains 14 residues, cysteine and phenylalanine counted. Only the CDR3 portion is preserved as DNA: 42 bases, with reading frame beginning at the first base. CDR1 and CDR2 were assigned from the germline V gene as SGHRS and YFSETQ. V was cut back by 1 base and J by 2 bases, leaving a gap of 10 bases between them. The method was the immunoSEQ multiplex PCR assay. TCRdb re-hosts the immuneACCESS table, in-frame sequences only. Its copies lack some clones; in the studies checked, an unresolved V gene accounts for under half of them, and the cause for the rest is not known. This sample holds about 230,000 clones; roughly four fifths were observed only once. The ten largest clones represent roughly 15% of the sample.

Recombination connected TRBV5-1 to TRBJ2-7; TRBD1 is a weak D gene call, 5 bases matching. The sequenced material came from PBMCs. This TCR came from an older woman with lung cancer. The sequence in DNA is TGCGCCAGCAGCTTGCAACAGGAAGCCTACGAGCAGTACTTC. This codes for CASSLQQEAYEQYF.